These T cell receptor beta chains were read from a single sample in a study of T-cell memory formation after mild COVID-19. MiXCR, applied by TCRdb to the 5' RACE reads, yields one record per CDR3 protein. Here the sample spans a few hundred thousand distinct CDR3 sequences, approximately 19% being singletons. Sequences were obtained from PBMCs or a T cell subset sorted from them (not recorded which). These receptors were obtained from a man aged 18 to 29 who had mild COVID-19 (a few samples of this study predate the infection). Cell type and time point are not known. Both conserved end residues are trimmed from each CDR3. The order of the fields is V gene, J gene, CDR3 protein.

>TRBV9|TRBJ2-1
ASSDRQANEQF
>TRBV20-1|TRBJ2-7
SASETSYEQY
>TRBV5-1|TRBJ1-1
ASSFQGAVNAEAF
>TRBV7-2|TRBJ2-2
ASSGGTGSPGELF
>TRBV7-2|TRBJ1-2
ASSLVPVTGDPYGYT
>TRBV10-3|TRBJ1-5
AISGSSNQPQH
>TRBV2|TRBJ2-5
ASSGQGWEETQY
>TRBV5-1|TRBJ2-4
ASRRGEENIQY
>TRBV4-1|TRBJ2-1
ASSQDQWVPGEQF
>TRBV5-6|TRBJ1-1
ASSLYSGTGGMYAF
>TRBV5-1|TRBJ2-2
ASSLAGQGGTGELF
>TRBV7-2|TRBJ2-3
ASSPRLAGGRADTQY
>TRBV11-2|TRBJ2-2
ASSLVLGAGTGELF
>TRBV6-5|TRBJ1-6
ASSPNRGNSPLH
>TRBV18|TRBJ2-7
ASSPNDRTSEQY
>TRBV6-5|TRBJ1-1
ASRMSTEAF
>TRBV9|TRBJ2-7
ASSRTVSSYEQY
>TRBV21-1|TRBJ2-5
ASSKDPRQETQY
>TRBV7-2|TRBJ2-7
ASSLMRSYEQY
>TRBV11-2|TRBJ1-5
ASSFSGSNQPQH
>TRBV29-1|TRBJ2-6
SANLERVTGANVLT
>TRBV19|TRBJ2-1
ASKSSPYNEQF
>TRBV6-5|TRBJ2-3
ASSYSWLVADTQY
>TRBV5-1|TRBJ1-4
ASSSDGGEKLF
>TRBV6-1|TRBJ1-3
ASREVGTDSGNTIY
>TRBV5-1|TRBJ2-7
ASSLEGTGVEEQY
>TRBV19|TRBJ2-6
ATSITPGSGANVLT
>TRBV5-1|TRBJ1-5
ASSREGGHNQPQH
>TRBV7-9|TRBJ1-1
ASSPWDRANTEAF
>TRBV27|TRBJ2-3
ASSSLGGMDTQY
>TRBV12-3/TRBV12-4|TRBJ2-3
ASSAGLLDTQY
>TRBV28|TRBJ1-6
ASRLIGNHHSPLH
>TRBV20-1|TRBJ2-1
SARDYRASVHNEQF
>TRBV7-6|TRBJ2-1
ASSPPGQYNEQF
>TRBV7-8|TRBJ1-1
ASSLYQNEAF
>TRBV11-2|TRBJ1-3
ASSQGDSSGNTIY
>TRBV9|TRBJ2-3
ASSVAVDTQY
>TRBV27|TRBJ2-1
ASSFPESSYNEQF
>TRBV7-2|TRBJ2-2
ASSVRDRATGELF
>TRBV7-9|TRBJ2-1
ASSLPGQGNEQF
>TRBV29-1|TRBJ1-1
SASDTEAF
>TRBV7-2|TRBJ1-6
ASSERTGTNSPLH
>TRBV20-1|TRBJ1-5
SVKRAGEQPQH
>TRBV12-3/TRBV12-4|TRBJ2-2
ASSLGQGALTGELF
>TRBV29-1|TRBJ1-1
SVELGALTEAF
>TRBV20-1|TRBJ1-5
SVSPLGVGFQPQH
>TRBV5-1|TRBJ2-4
ASSVGSTNLNIQY
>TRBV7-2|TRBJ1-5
ASSADSGTGLQPQH
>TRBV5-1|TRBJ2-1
ASSRQGAGNEQF
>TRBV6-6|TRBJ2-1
ASSYVRQGVGEQF
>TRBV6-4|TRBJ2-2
ASSDSISPGELF
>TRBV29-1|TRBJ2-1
SVEGWETGKVEQF
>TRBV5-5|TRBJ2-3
ASSLAVPTSGDTQY
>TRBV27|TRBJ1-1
ASSSDRFEAF
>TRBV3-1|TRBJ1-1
ASSRGDGSYGTEAF